These T cell receptor beta chains were read from a single sample in a study of cytomegalovirus exposure and HLA in healthy donors. Sequencing was performed with immunoSEQ multiplex PCR; in TCRdb, only in-frame clones are kept and a portion is missing. The sample has fewer than 150,000 clones; 80% are singletons. Sequenced: PBMCs. These receptors were taken from a female donor in good health and CMV-seropositive. Both conserved end residues are part of each CDR3. A D gene is named only where the DNA matches it firmly. The listing skips clone size in some rows; elsewhere it reads once, few, many or a size class.

CDR3: CASSFVQGGYTF; DNA: TGCGCCAGCAGCTTTGTTCAGGGCGGCTACACCTTC; J: TRBJ1-2; size: .; V: TRBV5-1; D: .
CDR3: CASSNPGQSNEKLFF; DNA: TGTGCCAGCAGCAACCCGGGACAGTCTAATGAAAAACTGTTTTTT; J: TRBJ1-4; size: .; V: TRBV5-4; D: TRBD1
CDR3: CASSVAPAVGYTF; DNA: TGTGCCAGCAGCGTAGCCCCAGCGGTTGGCTACACCTTC; J: TRBJ1-2; size: .; V: TRBV9; D: .
CDR3: CASSASRGTAGANEQFF; DNA: TGTGCCAGCAGCGCGTCGCGAGGCACAGCGGGAGCGAATGAGCAGTTCTTC; J: TRBJ2-1; size: .; V: TRBV9; D: TRBD2
CDR3: CASSPPPGQYYGYTF; DNA: TGTGCCAGCAGCCCTCCCCCGGGACAGTACTATGGCTACACCTTC; J: TRBJ1-2; size: .; V: TRBV4-2; D: TRBD1
CDR3: CASSLLAREAFF; DNA: TGTGCCAGCAGCCTACTCGCCCGGGAGGCTTTCTTT; J: TRBJ1-1; size: .; V: TRBV28; D: .
CDR3: CASSAGTGPYEQYF; DNA: TGTGCCAGCAGTGCCGGGACAGGGCCTTACGAGCAGTACTTC; J: TRBJ2-7; size: .; V: TRBV2; D: TRBD1
CDR3: CASSQGSGTGKIYGYTF; DNA: TGCGCCAGCAGCCAAGGATCGGGGACAGGGAAAATCTATGGCTACACCTTC; J: TRBJ1-2; size: .; V: TRBV4-3; D: TRBD1
CDR3: CASSGPGQGAHEQYF; DNA: TGTGCCAGCAGCGGACCGGGACAGGGGGCCCACGAGCAGTACTTC; J: TRBJ2-7; size: .; V: TRBV5-6; D: TRBD1
CDR3: CASSESGRGSYNEQFF; DNA: TGTGCCAGCAGCGAAAGCGGGCGGGGCTCCTACAATGAGCAGTTCTTC; J: TRBJ2-1; size: .; V: TRBV13; D: .
CDR3: CASSYFSSPAPDTQYF; DNA: TGTGCCAGCAGTTACTTCAGTAGCCCTGCCCCAGATACGCAGTATTTT; J: TRBJ2-3; size: .; V: TRBV6-7; D: .
CDR3: CASSQVSGGLYEQYF; DNA: TGTGCCAGCAGCCAAGTGTCGGGGGGGCTCTACGAGCAGTACTTC; J: TRBJ2-7; size: .; V: TRBV14; D: TRBD2
CDR3: CASSPRTSGGTVEQFF; DNA: TGTGCCAGCTCACCGAGAACTAGCGGGGGGACCGTTGAGCAGTTCTTC; J: TRBJ2-1; size: .; V: TRBV18; D: TRBD2
CDR3: CAFVGDSPYGYTF; DNA: TGTGCCTTCGTGGGAGATTCGCCCTATGGCTACACCTTC; J: TRBJ1-2; size: .; V: TRBV11-3; D: .
CDR3: CASSLGRDTQYF; DNA: TGTGCCAGCAGTTTAGGGAGAGATACGCAGTATTTT; J: TRBJ2-3; size: few; V: TRBV27; D: .
CDR3: CASSRQGGNYGYTF; DNA: TGTGCCAGCAGCAGACAGGGCGGAAACTATGGCTACACCTTC; J: TRBJ1-2; size: .; V: TRBV28; D: TRBD1
CDR3: CASSSSGLAKNIQYF; DNA: TGTGCCAGCAGCTCATCAGGGTTAGCCAAAAACATTCAGTACTTC; J: TRBJ2-4; size: once; V: TRBV7-2; D: .
CDR3: CASSQQGSVTDTQYF; DNA: TGTGCCAGCAGCCAACAGGGTTCCGTTACAGATACGCAGTATTTT; J: TRBJ2-3; size: .; V: TRBV7-9; D: .
CDR3: CASTMYTEAFF; DNA: TGTGCCAGCACCATGTACACTGAAGCTTTCTTT; J: TRBJ1-1; size: .; V: TRBV6-5; D: .
CDR3: CASSFGGQGISGNTIYF; DNA: TGTGCCAGCAGCTTTGGAGGACAGGGGATCTCTGGAAACACCATATATTTT; J: TRBJ1-3; size: .; V: TRBV7-9; D: TRBD1
CDR3: CASSSNPLAGAYEQYF; DNA: TGCGCCAGCAGCTCCAACCCTCTAGCGGGAGCCTACGAGCAGTACTTC; J: TRBJ2-7; size: .; V: TRBV5-1; D: TRBD2
CDR3: CASSVTGTPNEKLFF; DNA: TGTGCCAGCAGCGTGACAGGCACCCCTAATGAAAAACTGTTTTTT; J: TRBJ1-4; size: .; V: TRBV6-1; D: .
CDR3: CATSEGASLLDTQYF; DNA: TGTGCCACCAGCGAGGGGGCCTCGTTGTTAGATACGCAGTATTTT; J: TRBJ2-3; size: .; V: TRBV27; D: TRBD1
CDR3: CSVSPPNTGELFF; DNA: TGCAGCGTTTCCCCTCCGAACACCGGGGAGCTGTTTTTT; J: TRBJ2-2; size: .; V: TRBV29-1; D: .